Listed below are T cell receptor beta chains from one sample, sequenced in a study of T cell responses to AZD1222 COVID-19 vaccine. Repertoires were generated with immunoSEQ multiplex PCR, while TCRdb's copy carries only in-frame clones and drops some. Among fewer than 150,000 clones listed, roughly 91% were seen once. Sequenced here: peripheral blood, sampled on day 0 of AZD1222 vaccination. These receptors came from an adult in good health. CDR3s include the opening cysteine and the closing phenylalanine or tryptophan. The order of the fields is clone size, V gene, D gene, J gene, CDR3 DNA, CDR3 protein. D genes are given only for firm matches. Size is stated for part of the rows, as once, few or many counts, or as a class when the clone is expanded.

.	TRBV3-1/TRBV3-2	.	TRBJ1-1	TGTGCCAGCAGCCCTACGACAGGAGGTGAAGCTTTCTTT	CASSPTTGGEAFF
.	TRBV24-1	.	TRBJ1-1	TGTGCCACCAGTGTGGGGGGAACCACTGAAGCTTTCTTT	CATSVGGTTEAFF
.	TRBV3-1/TRBV3-2	TRBD1	TRBJ1-2	TGTGCCAGCAGCTACGGACAGGGAACAGTGGGCTACACCTTC	CASSYGQGTVGYTF
.	TRBV19	TRBD1	TRBJ1-1	TGTGCCAGTAGTATGCCTGGACAGGGGGCTTTCTTT	CASSMPGQGAFF
.	TRBV5-1	TRBD1	TRBJ1-1	TGCGCCAGCAGTCTTTCCGGGACAGGGTATGAAGCTTTCTTT	CASSLSGTGYEAFF
.	TRBV6-5	TRBD1	TRBJ2-2	TGTGCCAGCAGGGTGGGACAGGCGAACACCGGGGAGCTGTTTTTT	CASRVGQANTGELFF
.	TRBV5-8	.	TRBJ2-7	TGTGCCAGCAGCCTATGGGGCTACGAGCAGTACTTC	CASSLWGYEQYF
.	TRBV14	.	TRBJ1-2	TGTGCCAGCAGCCAAGATGTCGGGCAGACCTATGGCTACACCTTC	CASSQDVGQTYGYTF
.	TRBV5-5	.	TRBJ1-3	TGTGCCAGCAGCTGGGAGGTCTCTGGAAACACCATATATTTT	CASSWEVSGNTIYF
few	TRBV5-1	TRBD1	TRBJ1-3	TGCGCCAGCAATCCAGGGACAGGTGGAAACACCATATATTTT	CASNPGTGGNTIYF
few	TRBV12-3/TRBV12-4	.	TRBJ1-6	TGTGCCAGCAGCACGGGGGGGAATTCACCCCTCCACTTT	CASSTGGNSPLHF
once	TRBV19	TRBD1	TRBJ2-3	TGTGCCAGTAGTATGAGACAGGGGGCTGGAGATACGCAGTATTTT	CASSMRQGAGDTQYF
.	TRBV28	TRBD1	TRBJ1-6	TGTGCCAGCAGCACTCTTCGGACAGGCTTTAATTCACCCCTCCACTTT	CASSTLRTGFNSPLHF
.	TRBV10-3	.	TRBJ1-4	TGTGCCATCAGTGAGGCCTGGGGACAAGGTGAAAAACTGTTTTTT	CAISEAWGQGEKLFF
.	TRBV30	.	TRBJ1-6	TGTGCCTGGAGTGCCGGGATGTCACCCCTCCACTTT	CAWSAGMSPLHF
.	TRBV5-1	TRBD2	TRBJ2-1	TGCGCCAGCAGCTTGACTAGCGGGAGTAATGAGCAGTTCTTC	CASSLTSGSNEQFF
.	TRBV21-1	.	TRBJ1-6	TGTGCCAGCAGCAATGGGGACAGTGGAAATTCACCCCTCCACTTT	CASSNGDSGNSPLHF
.	TRBV12-3/TRBV12-4	.	TRBJ1-2	TGTGCCAGCAGTTTAACGGGGGCCTACGGCTACACCTTC	CASSLTGAYGYTF
.	TRBV19	.	TRBJ2-5	TGTGCCAGTAGTACACAGGGTTCAGAGACCCAGTACTTC	CASSTQGSETQYF
once	TRBV5-1	.	TRBJ1-4	TGCGCCAGCAGAGAGGGGCCAAGAAATGAAAAACTGTTTTTT	CASREGPRNEKLFF
once	TRBV7-2	TRBD2	TRBJ2-3	TGTGCCAGCAGCACCCGGAGCCAGCGGGGGGGCCGAGATACGCAGTATTTT	CASSTRSQRGGRDTQYF
.	TRBV5-4	.	TRBJ2-7	TGTGCCAGCAGCTTGGAGCCAGGGAGCTCCTACGAGCAGTACTTC	CASSLEPGSSYEQYF
.	TRBV29-1	.	TRBJ1-2	TGCAGCGTTCACGGGGATGGCTACACCTTC	CSVHGDGYTF
.	TRBV2	.	TRBJ2-1	TGTGCCAGCAGCGACTCTTACAATGAGCAGTTCTTC	CASSDSYNEQFF
.	TRBV4-1	.	TRBJ1-6	TGCGCCAGCAGCCAAGATCACCGCCTTGGCTCCTATAATTCACCCCTCCACTTT	CASSQDHRLGSYNSPLHF
.	TRBV6-4	.	TRBJ1-2	TGTGCCAGCAGTGAGGAGGAAGGGGCATATGGCTACACCTTC	CASSEEEGAYGYTF
.	TRBV7-9	.	TRBJ1-6	TGTGCCAGCAGCTCTAGGAATTCACCCCTCCACTTT	CASSSRNSPLHF
.	TRBV2	.	TRBJ1-5	TGTGCCAGCGGCGGCAGTAACAATCAGCCCCAGCATTTT	CASGGSNNQPQHF
few	TRBV2	.	TRBJ1-2	TGTGCCAGCAGATCCGAGGACAGCCCGAGGAGCTACACCTTC	CASRSEDSPRSYTF
.	TRBV3-1/TRBV3-2	.	TRBJ1-6	TGTGCCAGCAGCCAAGTAGGTGGCTATAATTCACCCCTCCACTTT	CASSQVGGYNSPLHF
.	TRBV27	TRBD2	TRBJ2-7	TGTGCCAGCAGTTTAGCCGGGACTAGCGGGTCCTACGAGCAGTACTTC	CASSLAGTSGSYEQYF
.	TRBV6-2/TRBV6-3	TRBD1	TRBJ2-7	TGTGCCAGCAGCCCTGGACAGGGGGAGAGCTCCTACGAGCAGTACTTC	CASSPGQGESSYEQYF
.	TRBV6-1	.	TRBJ1-3	TGTGCCAGCAGTGAAGGAGTCTGGAGCTCTGGAAACACCATATATTTT	CASSEGVWSSGNTIYF
.	TRBV2	.	TRBJ1-3	TGTGCCGGCCAGGGCGCGGGAAACACCATATATTTT	CAGQGAGNTIYF
.	TRBV7-2	TRBD1	TRBJ2-1	TGTGCCAGCAGCTTAGCGTTAGGGACAGGGGTCTTGTCGGAGCAGTTCTTC	CASSLALGTGVLSEQFF
.	TRBV19	TRBD2	TRBJ2-2	TGTGCCAGTAGCCGAACCGGGACTAGCGGGAGGGCCCAGAACACCGGGGAGCTGTTTTTT	CASSRTGTSGRAQNTGELFF
.	TRBV6-5	.	TRBJ2-1	TGTGCCAGCAGTTACTCAGGGGGGATCTCCTACAATGAGCAGTTCTTC	CASSYSGGISYNEQFF